This TCR beta chain stems from a study of the immune and genomic landscape of osteosarcoma. Study context: Most patients, almost 80%, had localized disease at diagnosis.

Poor-prognosis osteosarcoma patients supplied post-treatment primary, local recurrence and metastasis tumor specimens. Sequenced by immunoSEQ multiplex PCR; TCRdb stores in-frame clones only, minus some. Among about 4,600 clones listed, approximately 71% were seen once. This CDR3 is 15 amino acids long. The germline V gene encodes CDR1 GTSNPN and CDR2 SVGIG (reference sequence). The V and J ends lost 2 bases and 5 bases, in that order; junction bases with no gene match: 6. The rearrangement uses TRBV30 and TRBJ2-3; 11 bases align to TRBD1. This sequence originates from a human donor with osteosarcoma. The material sequenced was osteosarcoma tumor tissue from the femur. In DNA form, the CDR3 reads TGTGCCTGGAGTTCCGGGACAGGGGGTATAGATACGCAGTATTTT. This gives the protein CAWSSGTGGIDTQYF.